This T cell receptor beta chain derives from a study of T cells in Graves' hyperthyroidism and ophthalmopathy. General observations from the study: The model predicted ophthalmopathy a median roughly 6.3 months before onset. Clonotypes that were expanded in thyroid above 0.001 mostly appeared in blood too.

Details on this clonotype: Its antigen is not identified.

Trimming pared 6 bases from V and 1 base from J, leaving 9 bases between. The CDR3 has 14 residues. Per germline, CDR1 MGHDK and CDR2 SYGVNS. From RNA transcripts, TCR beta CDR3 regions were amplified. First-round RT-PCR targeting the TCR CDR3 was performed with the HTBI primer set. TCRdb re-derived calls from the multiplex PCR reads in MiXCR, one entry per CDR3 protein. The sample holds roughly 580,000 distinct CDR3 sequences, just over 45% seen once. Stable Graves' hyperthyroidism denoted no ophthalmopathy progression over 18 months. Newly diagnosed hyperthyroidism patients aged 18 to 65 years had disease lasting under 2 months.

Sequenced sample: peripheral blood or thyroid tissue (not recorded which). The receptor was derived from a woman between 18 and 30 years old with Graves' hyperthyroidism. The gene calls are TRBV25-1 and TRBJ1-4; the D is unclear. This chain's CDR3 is CASSLDQTNEKLFF. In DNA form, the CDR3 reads TGTGCCAGCAGCTTAGATCAAACTAATGAAAAACTGTTTTTT.